This T cell receptor beta chain was sequenced for a study of vaccination effects on CD4 cells after COVID-19. Study-wide background: Post-vaccine specimens arrived a median 72 days past the second dose.

Having been cultured for under twelve days, the cells underwent CD4+ T cell isolation. The cohort was immunized with two doses of either the BNT162b2 or mRNA-1273 vaccine. A note on this clone: The antigen is unknown.

In germline, CDR1 is SGHTA, CDR2 FQGNSA. The V and J ends lost 5 bases and 6 bases respectively, with 18 bases between them. This CDR3 has 15 amino acids. Data came from immunoSEQ multiplex PCR; TCRdb stores just in-frame clones and leaves some out. The data contain approximately 29,000 clones, around 70% of them seen just once; the ten biggest clones take up about 15%. The V and J genes are TRBV7-2 and TRBJ2-3, with D perhaps being TRBD1 or TRBD2 (5 bases each). This TCR was sampled from a human donor who received a COVID-19 vaccine. The source material was CD4+ T cells from PBMCs cultured without peptide, sampled after COVID-19 vaccination. The CDR3 nucleotides read TGTGCCAGCAGCCACGGGACCTCCTCACAGGATACGCAGTATTTT. Its translation: CASSHGTSSQDTQYF. The variable domain in full, with the rest retrieved from reference TRBV7-2 and TRBJ2-3, is GAGVSQSPSNKVTEKGKDVELRCDPISGHTALYWYRQSLGQGLEFLIYFQGNSAPDKSGLPSDRFSAERTGGSVSTLTIQRTQQEDSAVYLCASSHGTSSQDTQYFGPGTRLTVL.